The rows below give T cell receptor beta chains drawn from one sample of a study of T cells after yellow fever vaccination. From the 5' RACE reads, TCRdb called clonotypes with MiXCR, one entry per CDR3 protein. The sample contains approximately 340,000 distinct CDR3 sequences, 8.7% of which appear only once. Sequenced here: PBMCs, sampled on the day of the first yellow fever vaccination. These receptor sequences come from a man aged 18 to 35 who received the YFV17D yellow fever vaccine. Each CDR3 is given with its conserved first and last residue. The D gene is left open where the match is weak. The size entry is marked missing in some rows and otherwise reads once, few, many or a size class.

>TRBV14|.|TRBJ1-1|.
TGTGCCAGCAGCCAGGGGGGCAGCCGAATGGGTACTGAAGCTTTCTTT
CASSQGGSRMGTEAFF
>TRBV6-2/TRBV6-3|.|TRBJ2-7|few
TGTGCCAGCAGTACGGGTATCTACGAGCAGTACTTC
CASSTGIYEQYF
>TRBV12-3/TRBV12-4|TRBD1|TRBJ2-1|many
TGTGCCAGCACTAAGAATCGACAGGGTGGCTCCTACAATGAGCAGTTCTTC
CASTKNRQGGSYNEQFF
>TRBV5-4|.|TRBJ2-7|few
TGTGCCAGCAGACCGACCACCGCTTTGGACGAGCAGTACTTC
CASRPTTALDEQYF
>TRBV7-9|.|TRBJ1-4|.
TGTGCCAGCAGCTTCGGAGTGAATGAAAAACTGTTTTTT
CASSFGVNEKLFF
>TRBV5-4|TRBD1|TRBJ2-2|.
TGTGCCAGCAGCTTGCACGGACAGGGGAGAACCGGGGAGCTGTTTTTT
CASSLHGQGRTGELFF
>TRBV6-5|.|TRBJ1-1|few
TGTGCCAGCAGTTACGCGGGCAGTGATATGAACACTGAAGCTTTCTTT
CASSYAGSDMNTEAFF
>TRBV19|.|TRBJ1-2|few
TGTGCCAGTAGTATAGTAGCCTTCCACTATGGCTACACCTTC
CASSIVAFHYGYTF
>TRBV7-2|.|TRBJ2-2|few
TGTGCCAGCAGCTCAGCGCCGACAGCGAACACCGGGGAGCTGTTTTTT
CASSSAPTANTGELFF
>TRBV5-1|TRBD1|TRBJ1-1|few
TGCGCCAGCAGCTTACGACAGGGAGTGAACACTGAAGCTTTCTTT
CASSLRQGVNTEAFF
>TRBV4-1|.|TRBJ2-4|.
TGCGCCAGCAGCCAAGAGTCATACCAGAGAGACATTCAGTACTTC
CASSQESYQRDIQYF
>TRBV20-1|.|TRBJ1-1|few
TGCAGTGCTAGAGATTTGCGGGCGAACGCTGAAGCTTTCTTT
CSARDLRANAEAFF
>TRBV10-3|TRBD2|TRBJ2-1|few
TGTGCCATCAGCAACCTGGCGGGGGGAACCCACAATGAGCAGTTCTTC
CAISNLAGGTHNEQFF
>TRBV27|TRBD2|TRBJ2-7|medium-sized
TGTGCCAGCAGTTTATTAGCGGGGTCTTCCTACGAGCAGTACTTC
CASSLLAGSSYEQYF
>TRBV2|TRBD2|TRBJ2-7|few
TGTGCCAGCAGACTAGCGGGGGCCTCCGGCGAGCAGTACTTC
CASRLAGASGEQYF
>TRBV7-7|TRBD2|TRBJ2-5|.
TGTGCCAGCAGCCCCGGGTCTAGCGGGTATGGGACCCAGTACTTC
CASSPGSSGYGTQYF
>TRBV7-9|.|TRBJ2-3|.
TGTGCCAGCAGGAAGGACACAGATACGCAGTATTTT
CASRKDTDTQYF
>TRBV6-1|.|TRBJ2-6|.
TGTGCCAGCAGTGAAGTGATGACTGGGGCCAACGTCCTGACTTTC
CASSEVMTGANVLTF
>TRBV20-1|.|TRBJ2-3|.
TGCAGTGCTAGCGACGGCACAGATACGCAGTATTTT
CSASDGTDTQYF
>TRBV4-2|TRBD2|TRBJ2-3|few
TGTGCCAGCAGCCTGTCGACTGGGCTAGCGGGGTGGACCACAGATACGCAGTATTTT
CASSLSTGLAGWTTDTQYF
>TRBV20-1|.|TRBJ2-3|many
TGCAGTGCTAGTATCGGGGGCAACACAGATACGCAGTATTTT
CSASIGGNTDTQYF
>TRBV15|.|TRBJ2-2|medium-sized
TGTGCCACCAGCCTAACGGACGCCTCACCCGGGGAGCTGTTTTTT
CATSLTDASPGELFF
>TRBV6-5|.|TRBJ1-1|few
TGTGCCAGCAAGTCGAGGTGGACTGAAGCTTTCTTT
CASKSRWTEAFF
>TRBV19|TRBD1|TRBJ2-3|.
TGTGCCAGTAACCCGAGGGGGCTCATCACAGATACGCAGTATTTT
CASNPRGLITDTQYF
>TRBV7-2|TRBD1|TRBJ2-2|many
TGTGCCAGCAGCCCTTGGACAGGGAACACCGGGGAGCTGTTTTTT
CASSPWTGNTGELFF
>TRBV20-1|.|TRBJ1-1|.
TGCAGTGCTGGGGGGAACACTGAAGCTTTCTTT
CSAGGNTEAFF
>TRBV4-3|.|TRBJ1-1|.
TGCGCCAGCAGCCAAGGAAAGGTTCCGGACACTGAAGCTTTCTTT
CASSQGKVPDTEAFF
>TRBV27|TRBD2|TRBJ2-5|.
TGTGCCAGCAGTCCTCTGACTAGCGGCGCAGAGACCCAGTACTTC
CASSPLTSGAETQYF
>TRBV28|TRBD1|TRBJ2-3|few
TGTGCCAGTAAACCGGGACAGGGGACAGATACGCAGTATTTT
CASKPGQGTDTQYF
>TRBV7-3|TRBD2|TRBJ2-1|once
TGTGCCATCAGCCCGGCGGGGGTGATTTATGAGCAGTTCTTC
CAISPAGVIYEQFF
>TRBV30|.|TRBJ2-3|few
TGTGCCTGGAGTGTACTGATGGGGAGTGGAGATACGCAGTATTTT
CAWSVLMGSGDTQYF
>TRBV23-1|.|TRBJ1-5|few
TGCGCCAGCAGTCAATCCCGGCGGTATAGCAATCAGCCCCAGCATTTT
CASSQSRRYSNQPQHF
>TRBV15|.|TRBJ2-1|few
TGTGCCACCCGATCCGGACCGGCAAATGAGCAGTTCTTC
CATRSGPANEQFF
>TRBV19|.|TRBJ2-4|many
TGTGCCAGTGGAGGGGGGCTGGGCATTCAGTACTTC
CASGGGLGIQYF
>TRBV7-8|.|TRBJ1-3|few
TGTGCCAGCAGCTTAGTTTACGGAGGAAACACCATATATTTT
CASSLVYGGNTIYF
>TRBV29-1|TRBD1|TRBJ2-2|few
TGCAGCGTTGAGTTCTTGGAGACAGGGGCCACCGGGGAGCTGTTTTTT
CSVEFLETGATGELFF
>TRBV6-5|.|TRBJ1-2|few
TGTGCCAGCAGTTACTCAGGAGGAACCTATGGCTACACCTTC
CASSYSGGTYGYTF
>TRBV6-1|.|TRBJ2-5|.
TGTGCCAGCAGTGAAGCAGGCTCAAGGGGGGCCCAGTACTTC
CASSEAGSRGAQYF
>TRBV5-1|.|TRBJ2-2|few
TGCGCCAGCAGCTTGCAGGGTCCGAACACCGGGGAGCTGTTTTTT
CASSLQGPNTGELFF
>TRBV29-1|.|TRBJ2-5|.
TGCAGCGTCGAGTGGGGAGCAGAGACCCAGTACTTC
CSVEWGAETQYF
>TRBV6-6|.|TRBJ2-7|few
TGTGCCAGCAGTGACGGGGTCGCCTACGAGCAGTACTTC
CASSDGVAYEQYF
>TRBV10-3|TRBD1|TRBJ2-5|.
TGTGCCATCAGGACGGACAGGGACACTGAGACCCAGTACTTC
CAIRTDRDTETQYF